This T cell receptor beta chain was sequenced for a study of OX40 agonist ivuxolimab in advanced cancers. On the study more broadly: Across the patients, intravenous ivuxolimab was delivered every 2 weeks at 0.01 to 10 mg/kg. Treatment received earlier with anti-PD-1, anti-PD-L1 or anti-CTLA-4 agents was allowed, and under 50% had some.

V lost 3 bases and J 0 bases, leaving 11 bases between the germline ends. Germline CDR1 reads SQVTM; CDR2 reads ANQGSEA. CDR3 length: 14 residues. The protocol was immunoSEQ multiplex PCR, while the TCRdb copy is restricted to in-frame clones and leaves out a portion. The sample gives approximately 16,000 clones, more than 75% of which show up once; about a third is in the top ten. In regard to this clone: The antigen remains undetermined.

Study-wide points: Relative to CD4+ cells, CD8+ T cells on average had more expanded clones.

Sequences were derived from CD4+ or CD8+ T cells sorted from blood, sampled in a trial of the OX40 agonist ivuxolimab. This sequence was found in an adult with an advanced solid tumor such as melanoma, head and neck, liver or kidney cancer. The V and J genes are TRBV29-1 and TRBJ1-1, with a weak D call TRBD1 (6 bases). CDR3 region: CSVDEGGMNTEAFF. As DNA, the CDR3 is TGCAGCGTTGATGAGGGGGGAATGAACACTGAAGCTTTCTTT. Drawing the rest from reference TRBV29-1 and TRBJ1-1, the complete variable domain is SAVISQKPSRDICQRGTSLTIQCQVDSQVTMMFWYRQQPGQSLTLIATANQGSEATYESGFVIDKFPISRPNLTFSTLTVSNMSPEDSSIYLCSVDEGGMNTEAFFGQGTRLTVV.